This TCR beta chain was obtained from a study of cytomegalovirus exposure and HLA in healthy donors. The CDR3 is made up of 16 amino acids. Trimming removed 3 bases from V and 3 bases from J; junction bases left unmatched: 4. Germline-derived CDR1 and CDR2 are SEHNR and FQNEAQ (reference sequence). Clones were read by immunoSEQ multiplex PCR, and TCRdb kept only the in-frame ones, dropping some. This sample has roughly 150,000 clones, with more than 75% found just once. The chain uses TRBV7-9 and TRBJ1-4; 10 positions match TRBD1. This receptor was identified in a man aged 18-30 years in good health and CMV-seropositive. The sequencing input was PBMCs. In nucleotides, the CDR3 is TGTGCCAGCAGCTTTGGGACAGGGGATCCTAATGAAAAACTGTTTTTT. Residues: CASSFGTGDPNEKLFF.